What follows are 19 T cell receptor beta chains derived from one specimen sequenced in a study of identical twins. TCRdb re-called the 5' RACE reads with MiXCR, one entry per CDR3 protein. The repertoire holds about 150,000 distinct CDR3 sequences, with 3% to 4% as singletons. Sequencing used memory T cells sorted from blood. All receptors come from a man aged 18 to 29 in good health.

This clonotype was observed a handful of times. The V and J genes are TRBV7-2 and TRBJ2-2; 7 nucleotides match TRBD1. The junction had 6 bases not matched to a gene; V was cut back by 4 bases and J by 4 bases. The CDR3 covers 15 residues. The germline V gene has CDR1 SGHTA and CDR2 FQGNSA. The CDR3 region is CASSSDRLRTGELFF. The CDR3 DNA is TGTGCCAGCAGCTCGGACAGGTTGCGCACCGGGGAGCTGTTTTTT. The whole variable domain, filled in from reference TRBV7-2 and TRBJ2-2, reads GAGVSQSPSNKVTEKGKDVELRCDPISGHTALYWYRQSLGQGLEFLIYFQGNSAPDKSGLPSDRFSAERTGGSVSTLTIQRTQQEDSAVYLCASSSDRLRTGELFFGEGSRLTVL.

This clonotype was recorded at least ten times. The rearrangement joins TRBV20-1 to TRBJ2-1; D gene ambiguous. CDR3 length equals 11 residues. Germline values: CDR1 DFQATT, CDR2 SNEGSKA (reference sequence). Trimming took off 1 base at V and 8 bases at J, with 6 bases between the two ends. This CDR3 is CSARALDEQFF. The CDR3 region has the DNA TGCAGTGCTAGAGCCCTCGATGAGCAGTTCTTC.

This clonotype was counted between two and nine times. The genes are TRBV6-1 and TRBJ2-6, with 8 bases aligning to TRBD2. The CDR3 has 16 amino acids. Looked up from germline, CDR1 is MNHNS and CDR2 is SASEGT. The V and J ends lost 6 bases and 3 bases, in that order; junction bases with no gene match: 7. The CDR3 DNA sequence: TGTGCCAGCAGCCAAGCGGGAGCGCGTGGGGCCAACGTCCTGACTTTC. This encodes CASSQAGARGANVLTF.

There are many counts of this clonotype. This chain connects TRBV27 to TRBJ2-5; 8 bases align to TRBD2. V gave up 2 bases and J gave up 1 base; unmatched junction bases: 9. This CDR3 comprises 17 residues. From germline, CDR1 is MNHEY and CDR2 SMNVEV (reference sequence). CDR3 region: CASSLIAGTNRQETQYF. CDR3 nucleotide sequence: TGTGCCAGCAGTTTAATAGCGGGAACCAACCGCCAAGAGACCCAGTACTTC.

This clonotype was observed many times. The chain employs TRBV5-1 and TRBJ2-3; unclear D gene. The germline CDR1 and CDR2 sequences are SGHRS and YFSETQ. CDR3 length: 12 amino acids. Trimming removed 2 bases at V and 2 bases at J, with 3 bases between. The CDR3 reads CASSFNTDTQYF. In nucleotides, the CDR3 is TGCGCCAGCAGCTTTAACACAGATACGCAGTATTTT.

This clonotype has ten or more counts. The gene calls are TRBV5-1 and TRBJ1-1, with a possible D match to TRBD1 (5 bases). This CDR3 region has 15 residues. Germline V CDR1 and CDR2: SGHRS, YFSETQ. V lost 4 bases to trimming and J lost 0 bases, with 13 bases between them. The CDR3 spells CASSQDGRVNTEAFF. Written as DNA, the CDR3 is TGCGCCAGCAGCCAGGACGGCAGGGTGAACACTGAAGCTTTCTTT.

This chain connects TRBV10-1 to TRBJ2-6; 8 bases agree with TRBD1. Germline CDR1 and CDR2: WNHNN and SYGVQD (reference sequence). The CDR3 consists of 16 residues. V trimming: 3 bases; J trimming: 3 bases; junction bases outside the gene matches: 4. The CDR3 DNA is TGCGCCAGCAGTGAAGCAGGGGGCGTTGGGGCCAACGTCCTGACTTTC. Translated: CASSEAGGVGANVLTF.

This clonotype was counted many times. The chain is built from TRBV29-1 and TRBJ2-1; D perhaps matches TRBD2 (5 bases). Trimming removed 3 bases from V and 4 bases from J, with 16 bases in between. The CDR3 consists of 15 residues. CDR1 SQVTM and CDR2 ANQGSEA come from the germline V gene. This chain's CDR3 is CSVDEGGGVYNEQFF. The CDR3 nucleotides are TGCAGCGTTGACGAGGGCGGCGGTGTATACAATGAGCAGTTCTTC.

The table lists this clonotype with many counts. This chain joins TRBV6-2 or TRBV6-3 and TRBJ2-5; TRBD2 agrees at 8 bases. This CDR3 region has 19 residues. Germline assignment: CDR1 MNHEY and CDR2 SVGEGT. The V segment lost 5 bases and the J segment 5 bases; nucleotides outside the gene matches: 22. CDR3 sequence: CASSPGILRHSGTGETQYF. DNA of the CDR3: TGTGCCAGCAGTCCAGGAATACTTCGGCATAGCGGGACGGGGGAGACCCAGTACTTC.

The rearrangement links TRBV20-1 to TRBJ2-7, with 8 bases that match TRBD2. CDR1 is DFQATT and CDR2 is SNEGSKA in the germline V gene (reference sequence). V lost 6 bases, J lost 6 bases, and 7 bases stayed unmatched. The CDR3 totals 12 residues. CDR3 DNA sequence: TGCAGTGCCCTATCGGGGGGGCTCGAGCAGTACTTC. Translation gives CSALSGGLEQYF.

This clonotype was picked up many times. J is TRBJ2-2 and V is TRBV15; D perhaps matches TRBD2 (6 bases). CDR1 and CDR2 from the germline V gene are LNHNV and YYDKDF (reference sequence). The CDR3 extends over 13 amino acids. Trimming removed 3 bases at V and 4 bases at J, with 6 bases between. The CDR3 region is CATSRGLTGELFF. The CDR3 DNA is TGTGCCACCAGCAGGGGACTCACCGGGGAGCTGTTTTTT.

This clonotype was found a few times. This sequence joins TRBV20-1 and TRBJ2-3; 14 bases fit TRBD2. The CDR3 sequence is 16 residues long. Trimming took 7 bases from V and 0 from J; bases not matched to a gene: 6. Germline CDR1 reads DFQATT; CDR2 reads SNEGSKA (reference sequence). CDR3: CSVGTSGRSSTDTQYF. DNA for the CDR3: TGCAGTGTCGGGACTAGCGGGAGATCTAGCACAGATACGCAGTATTTT.

This clonotype was observed at least ten times. CDR3: CSAEGLAGVPNYNEQFF. The CDR3 DNA sequence: TGCAGTGCTGAGGGACTAGCGGGAGTCCCGAACTACAATGAGCAGTTCTTC. The chain carries TRBV20-1 and TRBJ2-1; 14 positions match TRBD2. The CDR3 length is 17 residues. CDR1 and CDR2 from the germline V gene are DFQATT and SNEGSKA (reference sequence). The junction had 9 bases not matched to a gene; V was cut back by 5 bases and J by 3 bases.

This clonotype was seen a few times. V and J are TRBV6-1 and TRBJ2-7; TRBD1 is a possible D gene (5 bases). CDR1 MNHNS and CDR2 SASEGT come from the germline V gene. V was pared by 7 bases and J by 1 base, with 17 bases between. The CDR3 loop spans 15 amino acids. The CDR3 DNA is TGTGCCAGCACCTGGGTTGGGGCGGCTTCCTACGAGCAGTACTTC. This gives the protein CASTWVGAASYEQYF.

Ten or more counts support this clonotype. This rearrangement joins TRBV20-1 to TRBJ2-1; no clear D gene. Germline assignment: CDR1 DFQATT and CDR2 SNEGSKA (reference sequence). Trimming removed 6 bases at V and 0 bases at J, with 12 bases between. The CDR3 totals 14 residues. The CDR3 coding sequence is TGCAGTGCCATAGTACAAATCTCCTACAATGAGCAGTTCTTC. Translating it yields CSAIVQISYNEQFF.

This clonotype was seen just once. This may be a read error, as it is one base from a much larger clone. The chain carries TRBV27 and TRBJ2-7; D gene uncertain. CDR1 is MNHEY, CDR2 SMNVEV, per germline (reference sequence). There are 13 residues in the CDR3. In nucleotides, the CDR3 is TGTGCCAACAGTCCCGACCGTTCCTACGAGCAGTACTTC. Its translation: CANSPDRSYEQYF.

This clonotype was seen ten or more times. This chain connects TRBV20-1 to TRBJ2-5; 7 bases align to TRBD2. Germline trimming cut 1 base from V and 5 bases from J; bases unmatched to any gene: 13. The germline V gene has CDR1 DFQATT and CDR2 SNEGSKA (reference sequence). The CDR3 is 16 amino acids. This chain's CDR3 is CSARGTRLAVGETQYF. In DNA form, the CDR3 reads TGCAGTGCTAGAGGGACGCGACTAGCCGTCGGGGAGACCCAGTACTTC.

The rearrangement uses TRBV18 and TRBJ1-2; 7 bases line up with TRBD1. CDR1 is KGHSH, CDR2 LQKENI, per germline. The junction had 4 bases not matched to a gene; V was cut back by 2 bases and J by 7 bases. The CDR3 runs 13 residues. CDR3 protein: CASSPRQGSGYTF. Here the CDR3 DNA reads TGTGCCAGCTCACCAAGACAGGGAAGTGGCTACACCTTC. Combining the CDR3 with reference TRBV18 and TRBJ1-2 gives the whole variable domain NAGVMQNPRHLVRRRGQEARLRCSPMKGHSHVYWYRQLPEEGLKFMVYLQKENIIDESGMPKERFSAEFPKEGPSILRIQQVVRGDSAAYFCASSPRQGSGYTFGSGTRLTVV.

This clonotype was seen many times. V usage is TRBV24-1 and J usage is TRBJ2-1, with D maybe TRBD2 (6 bases). The germline gives CDR1 KGHDR, CDR2 SFDVKD. V lost 1 base and J lost 7, with 22 bases in between. This CDR3 is built from 18 residues. DNA of the CDR3: TGTGCCACCAGTGATTTTGAAGGGACTTCACCTTTGGGGAATGAGCAGTTCTTC. Amino acid sequence: CATSDFEGTSPLGNEQFF.